Shown below are 30 T cell receptor beta chains from a single sample sequenced in a study of blood T cell repertoires in COVID-19. Libraries were prepared by immunoSEQ multiplex PCR; TCRdb keeps only in-frame clonotypes and omits some of them. The sample holds over 200,000 clones, about 90% seen once. Sequences were obtained from peripheral blood. These receptor sequences come from a woman between 18 and 30 years old who had recovered from COVID-19.

The chain's CDR3 is CASSLGFGPGDGYTF. The CDR3 region has the DNA TGTGCCAGCAGCTTAGGTTTTGGTCCGGGGGATGGCTACACCTTC. V is TRBV11-2 and J is TRBJ1-2, with D possibly matching TRBD1 (5 bases). Deletions cut 1 base from V and 6 bases from J, with 15 bases between. The germline CDR1 and CDR2 sequences are SGHAT and FQNNGV. This CDR3 is built from 15 residues.

J is TRBJ2-1 and V is TRBV13; D is possibly TRBD2 (6 bases). V lost 1 base, J lost 4 bases, and 8 bases lay in between. The CDR3 runs 14 residues. Germline V gene sequence: CDR1 PRHDT, CDR2 FYEKMQ (reference sequence). CDR3 loop: CASSLAGEYNEQFF. DNA for the CDR3: TGTGCCAGCAGCTTAGCGGGGGAGTACAATGAGCAGTTCTTC.

J is TRBJ1-2 and V is TRBV5-8; TRBD1 is a possible D gene (5 bases). This CDR3 has 13 amino acids. V was clipped by 4 bases and J by 4 bases, with 11 bases between them. CDR1 is SGHTS and CDR2 is YDEGEE in the germline V gene. CDR3 DNA: TGTGCCAGCAGCCTAGACAGATTCTATGGCTACACCTTC. The encoded protein is CASSLDRFYGYTF. The complete variable domain, with remaining parts taken from reference TRBV5-8 and TRBJ1-2, reads EAGVTQSPTHLIKTRGQQATLRCSPISGHTSVYWYQQALGLGLQFLLWYDEGEERNRGNFPPRFSGRQFPNYSSELNVNALELEDSALYLCASSLDRFYGYTFGSGTRLTVV.

The chain recombines TRBV4-2 with TRBJ1-5; weak D call: TRBD1 (5 bases). V shed 1 base and J shed 7 bases, with 11 bases lying between them. CDR3 length: 14 residues. Germline CDR1 and CDR2: LGHNA and YNFKEQ. Here the CDR3 DNA reads TGTGCCAGCAGCCAAGTTCCGGGGGACCAGCCCCAGCATTTT. Its translation is CASSQVPGDQPQHF.

The chain combines TRBV7-9 with TRBJ1-2; D ambiguous. The CDR3 contains 14 residues. Germline assignment: CDR1 SEHNR and CDR2 FQNEAQ (reference sequence). V was cut by 0 bases and J by 6 bases, with 11 bases left in between. The CDR3 sequence is CASSLAAGAHGYTF. The CDR3, as DNA: TGTGCCAGCAGCTTAGCAGCGGGAGCGCATGGCTACACCTTC.

The chain uses TRBV7-3 and TRBJ1-6; D not certain. CDR3 length equals 15 residues. From germline, CDR1 is SGHTA and CDR2 FQGTGA. The V gene lost 1 base and the J gene lost 6 bases, with 10 bases spanning the gap. The CDR3 DNA reads as TGTGCCAGCAGCTTAATTGGAGATCCTAATTCACCCCTCCACTTT. This encodes CASSLIGDPNSPLHF.

Only a few counts were recorded for this clone. The chain employs TRBV7-2 and TRBJ1-1, with 8 positions matching TRBD1. The J segment lost 5 bases and the V segment lost 4 bases, leaving 9 bases of the junction unmatched. Germline V gives CDR1 SGHTA, CDR2 FQGNSA. The CDR3 is made up of 15 amino acids. The DNA of the CDR3 is TGTGCCAGCAGCTCGACAGGGGTGCGGGGAACTGAAGCTTTCTTT. It yields the protein CASSSTGVRGTEAFF.

This chain connects TRBV9 to TRBJ2-2; no definite D call. This CDR3 is built from 12 residues. CDR1 is SGDLS, CDR2 YYNGEE, per germline. With 5 bases removed from V and 1 base from J, the gap between germline ends came to 3 bases. The CDR3 nucleotides read TGTGCCAGCAGTCGGAACACCGGGGAGCTGTTTTTT. This translates into CASSRNTGELFF.

The chain has TRBV9 and TRBJ2-1; 12 positions agree with TRBD2. The CDR3 has 20 residues. The germline V gene encodes CDR1 SGDLS and CDR2 YYNGEE. Losses at the gene ends were 3 bases for V and 4 bases for J; bases not matched to a gene: 17. The CDR3 sequence is CASSATTSGSWDSLYNEQFF. The CDR3 DNA is TGTGCCAGCAGCGCAACGACTAGCGGGAGCTGGGATTCCCTTTACAATGAGCAGTTCTTC.

This clone came up a few times. V gene TRBV14 combines with J gene TRBJ2-1; TRBD1 matches at 8 bases. This CDR3 has 14 amino acids. The trim removed 2 bases at V and 10 bases at J, leaving 7 bases unmatched. The germline gives CDR1 SGHDN, CDR2 FVKESK. The CDR3 sequence is CASSQLSRGREQFF. CDR3 nucleotide sequence: TGTGCCAGCAGCCAACTCAGCAGGGGGCGAGAGCAGTTCTTC.

This clone was seen once. The chain recombines TRBV5-5 with TRBJ1-1; no clear D gene. CDR1 and CDR2 from the germline V gene are SGHKS and YYEKEE (reference sequence). CDR3 length: 16 residues. Trimming shortened V by 6 bases and J by 4 bases, and 22 bases separated the two germline ends. This chain's CDR3 is CASTSQLGVRGTEAFF. In DNA form, the CDR3 reads TGTGCCAGCACCTCCCAGCTTGGAGTACGGGGCACTGAAGCTTTCTTT.

The chain recombines TRBV19 with TRBJ2-6; D is possibly TRBD1 (5 bases). Trimming removed 7 bases at V and 0 bases at J, with 16 bases between. CDR1 is LNHDA and CDR2 is SQIVND in the germline V gene (reference sequence). The CDR3 spans 17 residues. CDR3 DNA: TGTGCCAGTACCCCAACAGGTGCATTCTCTGGGGCCAACGTCCTGACTTTC. Its protein product is CASTPTGAFSGANVLTF.

This chain joins TRBV11-2 and TRBJ2-1; 7 positions match TRBD1. The ends lost 3 bases at V and 6 bases at J; junction bases unmatched: 5. This CDR3 is 14 amino acids long. Per the germline V gene, CDR1 is SGHAT and CDR2 is FQNNGV. CDR3 amino acids: CASSFAAGGNEQFF. CDR3 in DNA: TGTGCCAGCAGCTTCGCGGCAGGGGGCAATGAGCAGTTCTTC.

V and J are TRBV6-5 and TRBJ2-1; the match to TRBD2 covers 12 bases. The CDR3 loop spans 13 amino acids. Losses at the gene ends were 10 bases for V and 9 bases for J; bases not matched to a gene: 7. CDR1 and CDR2 from the germline V gene are MNHEY and SVGAGI. The CDR3 region is CATTSGSGSEQFF. Written as DNA, the CDR3 is TGTGCCACGACTAGCGGGAGTGGGAGTGAGCAGTTCTTC.

The chain uses TRBV7-2 and TRBJ2-3; a weak D match, TRBD1 (6 bases). Trimming left V 6 bases short and J 4 bases short, with 11 bases between. This CDR3 has 13 residues. CDR1 and CDR2 from the germline V gene are SGHTA and FQGNSA. DNA of the CDR3: TGTGCCAGCAGTCCCGCAGGGGCAGATACGCAGTATTTT. Protein product: CASSPAGADTQYF.

The chain links TRBV11-2 to TRBJ1-1, with no clear D. The CDR3 spans 13 residues. Germline CDR1 is SGHAT and CDR2 is FQNNGV. The V end was cut by 5 bases, the J end by 8 bases, with 15 bases between. CDR3 protein: CASSRGWMMEAFF. The DNA for the CDR3 is TGTGCCAGCAGCCGAGGTTGGATGATGGAAGCTTTCTTT.

The DNA for the CDR3 is TGTGCCAGCAGCGGTGCCAGGAATGAGCAGTTCTTC. Translating it yields CASSGARNEQFF. The chain couples TRBV9 to TRBJ2-1; D is unresolved. This CDR3 is 12 amino acids long. V lost 3 bases and J 7 bases, leaving 8 bases between the germline ends. Germline V gene lookup returns CDR1 SGDLS and CDR2 YYNGEE.

This clone was seen only once. V is TRBV15 and J is TRBJ2-3, with 9 bases lining up with TRBD1. The germline V gene encodes CDR1 LNHNV and CDR2 YYDKDF (reference sequence). The CDR3 consists of 16 residues. J was trimmed by 3 bases and V by 0 bases; bases with no gene match: 4. The CDR3, as DNA: TGTGCCACCAGCAGAGAGCCGGGACAGGGAACAGATACGCAGTATTTT. It specifies CATSREPGQGTDTQYF. The full variable domain, completed using reference TRBV15 and TRBJ2-3, is DAMVIQNPRYQVTQFGKPVTLSCSQTLNHNVMYWYQQKSSQAPKLLFHYYDKDFNNEADTPDNFQSRRPNTSFCFLDIRSPGLGDTAMYLCATSREPGQGTDTQYFGPGTRLTVL.

V usage is TRBV14 and J usage is TRBJ2-7, with 11 bases aligning to TRBD2. With V trimmed by 4 bases and J by 3 bases, 5 bases remained unmatched. The CDR3 runs to 15 residues. Germline V lookup: CDR1 SGHDN, CDR2 FVKESK. In DNA form, the CDR3 reads TGTGCCAGCAGCCCTCGCGGGACTAGCGGCTACGAGCAGTACTTC. This translates into CASSPRGTSGYEQYF.

This chain uses TRBV13 with TRBJ2-5; D is perhaps TRBD1 (5 bases). Per the germline V gene, CDR1 is PRHDT and CDR2 is FYEKMQ (reference sequence). Between the trimmed V and J ends, which lost 8 bases and 1 base, there was a span of 11 bases. This CDR3 contains 13 residues. This CDR3 is CASSDSRQETQYF. The CDR3, as DNA: TGTGCCAGCTCCGACAGCCGCCAAGAGACCCAGTACTTC.

This clone has only a few counts. The rearrangement joins TRBV5-4 to TRBJ1-2, with TRBD1 matching 8 bases. Germline V gives CDR1 SGHNT, CDR2 YYREEE (reference sequence). V shed 0 bases and J 8 bases; nucleotides not matched to a gene: 9. The CDR3 totals 15 residues. CDR3 sequence reads: CASSLVAGGGEGYTF. CDR3 in DNA: TGTGCCAGCAGCTTGGTGGCAGGGGGCGGGGAAGGCTACACCTTC.

The rearrangement uses TRBV5-1 and TRBJ1-3; D remains unclear. The V gene lost 0 bases and the J gene lost 4 bases, with 17 bases spanning the gap. This CDR3 spans 17 amino acids. The germline V gene has CDR1 SGHRS and CDR2 YFSETQ. CDR3 sequence: CASSLGSLSSSGNTIYF. CDR3 bases: TGCGCCAGCAGCTTGGGGAGCCTCTCATCTTCCGGAAACACCATATATTTT.

This clone was found a few times. The sample holds other DNA sequences that translate to the same CDR3. V and J are TRBV7-9 and TRBJ2-7; 12 bases are a match to TRBD2. The CDR3 extends over 15 amino acids. The trim removed 6 bases at V and 0 bases at J, leaving 3 bases unmatched. CDR1 and CDR2 from the germline V gene are SEHNR and FQNEAQ (reference sequence). DNA of the CDR3: TGTGCCAGCAGTTCGACTAGCGGGAGCTCCTACGAGCAGTACTTC. Translated: CASSSTSGSSYEQYF.

V and J are TRBV6-5 and TRBJ2-5; TRBD1 aligns across 7 bases. The CDR3 sequence is 15 residues long. The germline V gene encodes CDR1 MNHEY and CDR2 SVGAGI. Germline trimming cut 2 bases from V and 4 bases from J; bases unmatched to any gene: 7. The CDR3 region has the DNA TGTGCCAGCAGTTACGTTCAGGGGGTCGGAGAGACCCAGTACTTC. Protein: CASSYVQGVGETQYF.

DNA for the CDR3: TGTGCCAGCAGCTCTTCAGTCGTAGATACGCAGTATTTT. Translated: CASSSSVVDTQYF. The chain employs TRBV28 and TRBJ2-3; D not resolved. This CDR3 region has 13 residues. V dropped 6 bases and J dropped 5 bases, with 12 bases sitting between them. Per the germline V gene, CDR1 is MDHEN and CDR2 is SYDVKM.

This clone showed up just once. The chain combines TRBV18 with TRBJ2-3; D is ambiguous. The germline V gene has CDR1 KGHSH and CDR2 LQKENI. This CDR3 spans 13 amino acids. Trimming removed 3 bases from V and 6 bases from J, with 10 bases in between. In DNA form, the CDR3 reads TGTGCCAGCTCACCCGAGGATATGGATACGCAGTATTTT. This gives the protein CASSPEDMDTQYF.

The chain combines TRBV5-1 with TRBJ1-1; 11 positions agree with TRBD1. The ends lost 1 base at V and 8 bases at J; junction bases unmatched: 4. This CDR3 region has 14 residues. Germline CDR1 is SGHRS and CDR2 is YFSETQ. CDR3: CASSLRDRGWEAFF. DNA for the CDR3: TGCGCCAGCAGCTTGAGGGACAGGGGGTGGGAAGCTTTCTTT.

The chain couples TRBV9 to TRBJ2-3, with D tentatively TRBD1 (5 bases). Trimming took off 1 base at V and 4 bases at J, with 7 bases between the two ends. Germline lookup yields CDR1 SGDLS and CDR2 YYNGEE. This CDR3 has 13 amino acids. This CDR3 reads CASSVWGPDTQYF. The CDR3 nucleotides read TGTGCCAGCAGCGTATGGGGCCCAGATACGCAGTATTTT.

J is TRBJ1-2 and V is TRBV18; TRBD1 agrees at 7 bases. The length of the CDR3 is 15 residues. The germline gives CDR1 KGHSH, CDR2 LQKENI. After removal of 2 bases from V and 4 bases from J, the junction contained 7 bases not matched to a gene. The CDR3 DNA reads as TGTGCCAGCTCACCAACGACAGGGTTCAGCTATGGCTACACCTTC. It specifies CASSPTTGFSYGYTF.

The CDR3: CASSGGSGPYNEQFF. Here the CDR3 DNA reads TGTGCCAGCAGTGGAGGTAGCGGGCCTTACAATGAGCAGTTCTTC. The V and J genes are TRBV5-6 and TRBJ2-1, with 7 bases identical to TRBD2. The CDR3 has 15 residues. Germline V gene data show CDR1 as SGHDT and CDR2 as YYEEEE. With V trimmed by 5 bases and J by 4 bases, 9 bases remained unmatched.